This T cell receptor (beta chain) was retrieved from a study of early T cells in non-severe SARS-CoV-2 infection. Study as a whole: Sequencing targeted bulk RNA from unsorted whole blood, leaving chains unpaired. Study results and caveats: A preference for anti-spike CD8 responses marked VDJdb matching, which missed private and CD4 specificities.

Of note for this clonotype: What it binds is not known. A far larger clone differs by one base, so this is likely a read error.

This CDR3 spans 15 amino acids. Individual cDNA molecules received unique molecular identifiers. TCRdb called the 5' RACE reads again in MiXCR, with one record for every CDR3 protein. The data contain about 24,000 distinct CDR3 sequences, 4.3% of them singletons. The gene calls are TRBV3-2 and TRBJ2-1; the table gives TRBD1 as D, unverified against the DNA. TRBV3-2 is assigned pseudogene status. This sequence originates from an adult who was a healthcare worker with PCR-confirmed SARS-CoV-2 infection or an uninfected control (not recorded which). The material sequenced was whole blood. CDR3 nucleotides: TGTGCCAGCAGCCAAGATGGGGCTAGGAGCATTGAGCAGTTCTTC. As protein: CASSQDGARSIEQFF.